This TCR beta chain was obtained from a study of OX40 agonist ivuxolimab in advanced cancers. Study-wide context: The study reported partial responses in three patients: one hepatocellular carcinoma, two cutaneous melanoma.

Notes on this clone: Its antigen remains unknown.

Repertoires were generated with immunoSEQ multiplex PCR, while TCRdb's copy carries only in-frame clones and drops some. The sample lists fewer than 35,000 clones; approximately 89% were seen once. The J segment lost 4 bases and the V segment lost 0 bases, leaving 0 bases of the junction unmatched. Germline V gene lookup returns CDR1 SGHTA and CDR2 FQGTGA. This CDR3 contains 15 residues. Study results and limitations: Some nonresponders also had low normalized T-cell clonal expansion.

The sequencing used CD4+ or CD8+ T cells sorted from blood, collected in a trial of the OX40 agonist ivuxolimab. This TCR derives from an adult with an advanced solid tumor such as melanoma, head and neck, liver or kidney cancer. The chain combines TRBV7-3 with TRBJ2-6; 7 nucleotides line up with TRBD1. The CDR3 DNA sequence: TGTGCCAGCAGCTTAACGGGACAGGGGGCCAACGTCCTGACTTTC. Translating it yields CASSLTGQGANVLTF.